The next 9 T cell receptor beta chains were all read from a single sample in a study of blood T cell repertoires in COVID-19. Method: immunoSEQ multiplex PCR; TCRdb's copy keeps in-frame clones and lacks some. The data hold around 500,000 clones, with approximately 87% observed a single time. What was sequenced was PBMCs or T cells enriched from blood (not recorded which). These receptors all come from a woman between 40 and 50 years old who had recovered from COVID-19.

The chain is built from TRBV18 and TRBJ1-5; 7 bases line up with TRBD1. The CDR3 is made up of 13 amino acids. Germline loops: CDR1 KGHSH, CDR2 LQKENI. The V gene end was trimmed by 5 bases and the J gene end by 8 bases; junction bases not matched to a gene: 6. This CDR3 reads CASSVGGLEPQHF. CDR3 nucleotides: TGTGCCAGCTCAGTAGGGGGCCTGGAGCCCCAGCATTTT.

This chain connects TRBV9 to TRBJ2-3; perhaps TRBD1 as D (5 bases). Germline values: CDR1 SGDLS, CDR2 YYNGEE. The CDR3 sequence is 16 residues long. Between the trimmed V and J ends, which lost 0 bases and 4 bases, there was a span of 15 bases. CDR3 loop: CASSVGGPLDPDTQYF. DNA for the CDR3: TGTGCCAGCAGCGTAGGGGGCCCTTTAGACCCAGATACGCAGTATTTT.

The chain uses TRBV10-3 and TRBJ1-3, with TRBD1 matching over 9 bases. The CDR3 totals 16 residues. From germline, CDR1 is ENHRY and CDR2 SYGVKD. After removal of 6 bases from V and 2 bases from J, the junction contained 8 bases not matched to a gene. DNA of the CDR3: TGTGCCATCAGCCCACAGGGGGCCTCACCTGGAAACACCATATATTTT. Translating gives CAISPQGASPGNTIYF.

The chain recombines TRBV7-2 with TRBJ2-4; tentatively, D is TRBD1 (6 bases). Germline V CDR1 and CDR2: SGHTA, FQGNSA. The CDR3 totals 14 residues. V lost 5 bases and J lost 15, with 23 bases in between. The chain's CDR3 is CASSLRGKGDLRYF. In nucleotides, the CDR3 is TGTGCCAGCAGCCTAAGGGGGAAAGGGGACCTAAGGTACTTC. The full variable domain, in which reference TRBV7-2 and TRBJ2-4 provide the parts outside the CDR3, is GAGVSQSPSNKVTEKGKDVELRCDPISGHTALYWYRQSLGQGLEFLIYFQGNSAPDKSGLPSDRFSAERTGGSVSTLTIQRTQQEDSAVYLCASSLRGKGDLRYFGAGTRLSVL.

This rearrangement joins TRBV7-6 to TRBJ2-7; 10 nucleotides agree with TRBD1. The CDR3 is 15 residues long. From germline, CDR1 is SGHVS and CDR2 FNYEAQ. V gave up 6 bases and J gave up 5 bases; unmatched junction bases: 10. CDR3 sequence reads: CASSLPGQGIHEQYF. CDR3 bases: TGTGCCAGCAGTTTGCCGGGACAGGGGATCCACGAGCAGTACTTC.

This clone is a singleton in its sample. Written as DNA, the CDR3 is TGCGCCAGCAGCCCCTGGACTAGCGGGAGGTACGAGCAGTACTTC. Translation gives CASSPWTSGRYEQYF. The rearrangement joins TRBV4-3 to TRBJ2-7; 14 nucleotides agree with TRBD2. The germline CDR1 and CDR2 sequences are LGHNA and YSLEER. The trim removed 4 bases at V and 4 bases at J, leaving 3 bases unmatched. The CDR3 spans 15 residues.

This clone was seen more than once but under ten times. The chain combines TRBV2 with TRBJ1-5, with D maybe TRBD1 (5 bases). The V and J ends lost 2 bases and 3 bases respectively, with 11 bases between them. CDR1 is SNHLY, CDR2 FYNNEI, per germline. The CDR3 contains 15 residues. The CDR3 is CASSESGGVNQPQHF. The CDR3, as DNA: TGTGCCAGCAGTGAATCCGGGGGGGTCAATCAGCCCCAGCATTTT.

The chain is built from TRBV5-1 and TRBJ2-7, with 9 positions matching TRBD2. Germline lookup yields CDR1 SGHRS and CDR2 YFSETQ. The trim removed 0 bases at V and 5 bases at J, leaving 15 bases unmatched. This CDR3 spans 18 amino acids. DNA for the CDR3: TGCGCCAGCAGCTTGGGTGTGGCGGGAGGGAGGTATTCGCACGAGCAGTACTTC. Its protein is CASSLGVAGGRYSHEQYF.

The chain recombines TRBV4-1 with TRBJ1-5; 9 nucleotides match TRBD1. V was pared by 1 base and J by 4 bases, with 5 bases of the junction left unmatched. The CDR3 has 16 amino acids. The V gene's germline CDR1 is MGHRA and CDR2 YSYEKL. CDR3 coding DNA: TGCGCCAGCAGCCAAGTTTTTGGGACAGGGAATCAGCCCCAGCATTTT. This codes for CASSQVFGTGNQPQHF.